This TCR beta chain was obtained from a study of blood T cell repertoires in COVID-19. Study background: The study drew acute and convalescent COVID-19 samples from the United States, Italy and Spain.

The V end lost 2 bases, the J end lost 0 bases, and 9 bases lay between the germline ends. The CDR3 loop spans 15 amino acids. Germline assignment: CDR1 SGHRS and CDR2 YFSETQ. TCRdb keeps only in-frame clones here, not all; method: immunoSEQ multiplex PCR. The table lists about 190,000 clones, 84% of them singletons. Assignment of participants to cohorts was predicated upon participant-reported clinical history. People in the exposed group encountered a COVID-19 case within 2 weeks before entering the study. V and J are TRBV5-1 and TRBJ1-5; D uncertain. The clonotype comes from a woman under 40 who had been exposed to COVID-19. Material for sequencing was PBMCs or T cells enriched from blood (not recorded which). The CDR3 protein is CASSFEPGSNQPQHF. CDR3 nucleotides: TGCGCCAGCAGCTTTGAGCCCGGTAGCAATCAGCCCCAGCATTTT.